This passage covers 21 T cell receptor beta chains from one sample sequenced in a study of blood T cell repertoires in COVID-19. The assay was immunoSEQ multiplex PCR, and TCRdb's table has in-frame clones only and misses some. The sample has around 500,000 clones, 70% to 90% seen once. Source material: peripheral blood. These receptors all stem from a human donor in a cohort sampled during active COVID-19.

The V and J genes are TRBV28 and TRBJ1-6; TRBD1 matches 10 bases. After removal of 5 bases from V and 4 bases from J, the junction contained 8 bases not matched to a gene. CDR3 size: 17 residues. The germline gives CDR1 MDHEN, CDR2 SYDVKM. CDR3: CASSEGDRGAYNSPLHF. CDR3 DNA sequence: TGTGCCAGCAGTGAGGGGGACAGGGGCGCGTATAATTCACCCCTCCACTTT.

The rearrangement joins TRBV2 to TRBJ2-3, with 9 bases matching TRBD2. The CDR3 sequence is 15 residues long. Trimming took 7 bases from V and 10 from J; bases not matched to a gene: 15. Germline V gene data show CDR1 as SNHLY and CDR2 as FYNNEI. The CDR3 protein is CASTPRAGGPGPQYF. CDR3 DNA: TGTGCCAGCACCCCCCGGGCGGGAGGGCCGGGGCCGCAGTATTTT.

This sequence joins TRBV5-1 and TRBJ1-1; tentatively, D is TRBD1 (6 bases). CDR3 length equals 14 residues. The V end lost 5 bases, the J end lost 6 bases, and 17 bases lay between the germline ends. Germline loops: CDR1 SGHRS, CDR2 YFSETQ. The CDR3 loop is CASRQETGSAEAFF. DNA of the CDR3: TGCGCCAGCAGACAAGAAACAGGGTCCGCTGAAGCTTTCTTT.

The chain links TRBV19 to TRBJ1-1; D ambiguous. Per the germline V gene, CDR1 is LNHDA and CDR2 is SQIVND (reference sequence). This CDR3 spans 10 amino acids. V lost 7 bases, J lost 5 bases, and 5 bases lay in between. The CDR3 protein is CASMRTEAFF. In DNA, the CDR3 is TGTGCCAGTATGAGGACTGAAGCTTTCTTT.

CDR3 coding DNA: TGTGCCAGCTCACAGTTACAGGGGACACGCACAGATACGCAGTATTTT. Its translation is CASSQLQGTRTDTQYF. V and J are TRBV18 and TRBJ2-3; 7 nucleotides line up with TRBD1. V dropped 4 bases and J dropped 1; count of bases not matched to a gene: 8. CDR1 is KGHSH, CDR2 LQKENI, per germline. The CDR3 extends over 16 amino acids.

The count of this clone is one. The chain links TRBV5-1 to TRBJ2-5, with D perhaps matching TRBD1 (6 bases). V was shortened by 2 bases and J by 2 bases, with 10 bases between the two germline ends. The CDR3 length is 14 residues. CDR1 SGHRS and CDR2 YFSETQ come from the germline V gene. In DNA form, the CDR3 reads TGCGCCAGCAGCTTATTAGGACAGCAAGAGACCCAGTACTTC. Translated: CASSLLGQQETQYF.

The chain combines TRBV7-2 with TRBJ2-7; D is possibly TRBD1 (6 bases). The CDR3 runs to 15 residues. Germline V gene sequence: CDR1 SGHTA, CDR2 FQGNSA. Trimming cost V 0 bases and J 3 bases, with 12 bases left between them. CDR3 sequence (DNA): TGTGCCAGCAGCTTAGCCCCCGGACAGATCTACGAGCAGTACTTC. It codes for CASSLAPGQIYEQYF.

The V and J genes are TRBV7-9 and TRBJ2-7; D possibly corresponds to TRBD2 (6 bases). This CDR3 spans 15 amino acids. Trimming removed 5 bases at V and 1 base at J, with 15 bases between. CDR1 and CDR2 from the germline V gene are SEHNR and FQNEAQ (reference sequence). CDR3 coding DNA: TGTGCCAGCAGCCAGTCCGGCGGGGCTTCCTACGAGCAGTACTTC. Protein sequence: CASSQSGGASYEQYF.

V is TRBV6-1 and J is TRBJ2-2; 9 nucleotides match TRBD2. J gave up 7 bases and V 3 bases, and 15 bases lay outside the gene matches. Germline V gene data show CDR1 as MNHNS and CDR2 as SASEGT. The CDR3 totals 18 residues. The CDR3 nucleotides read TGTGCCAGCAGTGATTTGAGGGTGCGGGAGGGCCTTGGCGGGGAGCTGTTTTTT. Residues: CASSDLRVREGLGGELFF.

The chain uses TRBV7-6 and TRBJ2-1; perhaps TRBD2 as D (5 bases). Trimming removed 4 bases from V and 7 bases from J, with 14 bases in between. This CDR3 has 14 amino acids. CDR1 and CDR2 (germline): SGHVS, FNYEAQ. The CDR3 DNA reads TGTGCCAGCAGCTCCCAGCTCGGGGTAAATGAGCAGTTCTTC. As protein: CASSSQLGVNEQFF.

The rearrangement uses TRBV7-3 and TRBJ2-1; 11 nucleotides match TRBD2. The germline CDR1 and CDR2 sequences are SGHTA and FQGTGA. With V trimmed by 4 bases and J by 5 bases, 4 bases remained unmatched. The CDR3 runs 15 residues. Written as DNA, the CDR3 is TGTGCCAGCAGCTCACTAGCGGGAGTTAACAATGAGCAGTTCTTC. Translated, it gives CASSSLAGVNNEQFF.

This clone was detected only once. The chain uses TRBV2 and TRBJ1-2, with unresolved D. This CDR3 spans 13 amino acids. The germline V gene has CDR1 SNHLY and CDR2 FYNNEI. V lost 8 bases and J lost 1, with 11 bases in between. This CDR3 is CASGWRDNYGYTF. The CDR3 region has the DNA TGTGCCAGCGGCTGGCGGGATAACTATGGCTACACCTTC.

CDR3 bases: TGTGCCAGCAGCCGGCGGGGGGCTCACACCGGGGAGCTGTTTTTT. It is translated as CASSRRGAHTGELFF. The chain uses TRBV3-1 (or the pseudogene TRBV3-2) and TRBJ2-2; 8 positions agree with TRBD2. The J segment lost 3 bases and the V segment lost 4 bases, leaving 4 bases of the junction unmatched. This CDR3 spans 15 amino acids. In germline, CDR1 is LGHDT, CDR2 YNNKEL (reference sequence).

V gene TRBV24-1 combines with J gene TRBJ2-7; D call uncertain. Germline assignment: CDR1 KGHDR and CDR2 SFDVKD. CDR3 length equals 17 residues. The ends were cut back, 4 bases at V and 0 bases at J, with 18 bases in the middle. DNA for the CDR3: TGTGCCACCAGTGAGTTGACAAAACCAAACCGCTCCTACGAGCAGTACTTC. Protein: CATSELTKPNRSYEQYF.

This clone was observed a few times. V gene TRBV20-1 combines with J gene TRBJ1-5; TRBD1 aligns across 8 bases. The J segment lost 0 bases and the V segment lost 6 bases, leaving 13 bases of the junction unmatched. The V gene's germline CDR1 is DFQATT and CDR2 SNEGSKA (reference sequence). This CDR3 is built from 17 residues. DNA for the CDR3: TGCAGTGCAAGTGGACAGGGTACGGGGTATAGCAATCAGCCCCAGCATTTT. This gives the protein CSASGQGTGYSNQPQHF.

J is TRBJ2-1 and V is TRBV24-1; D is unresolved. V shed 4 bases and J shed 5 bases, with 5 bases lying between them. CDR3 size: 12 residues. From germline, CDR1 is KGHDR and CDR2 SFDVKD. CDR3 sequence: CATSDPNNEQFF. The DNA for the CDR3 is TGTGCCACCAGTGACCCTAACAATGAGCAGTTCTTC.

This rearrangement joins TRBV9 to TRBJ1-2, with 8 bases aligning to TRBD1. Germline V gene sequence: CDR1 SGDLS, CDR2 YYNGEE. The CDR3 contains 15 residues. Unmatched junction bases numbered 7, after V lost 2 bases and J lost 4 bases. CDR3 residues: CASSVGTGIGYGYTF. The CDR3 DNA reads TGTGCCAGCAGCGTCGGGACAGGAATCGGCTATGGCTACACCTTC. Looking up the rest from reference TRBV9 and TRBJ1-2 gives the full variable domain: DSGVTQTPKHLITATGQRVTLRCSPRSGDLSVYWYQQSLDQGLQFLIQYYNGEERAKGNILERFSAQQFPDLHSELNLSSLELGDSALYFCASSVGTGIGYGYTFGSGTRLTVV.

The CDR3 loop reads CAWSPTSVGADTQYF. CDR3 in DNA: TGTGCCTGGAGTCCGACTAGCGTGGGAGCAGATACGCAGTATTTT. This rearrangement joins TRBV30 to TRBJ2-3; TRBD2 aligns across 8 bases. Germline lookup yields CDR1 GTSNPN and CDR2 SVGIG (reference sequence). This CDR3 contains 15 residues. With 2 bases clipped from V and 4 bases from J, the junction kept 8 bases outside the gene matches.

This rearrangement joins TRBV30 to TRBJ2-1; possibly TRBD2 for D (6 bases). Trimming shortened V by 2 bases and J by 7 bases, and 27 bases separated the two germline ends. Germline CDR1 is GTSNPN and CDR2 is SVGIG (reference sequence). The CDR3 loop spans 18 amino acids. DNA for the CDR3: TGTGCCTGGAGTAGAGAGTTTGGGTCGGCTTCCCGGGGGAATGAGCAGTTCTTC. Translated, it gives CAWSREFGSASRGNEQFF.

The chain recombines TRBV12-3 or TRBV12-4 with TRBJ2-7, with TRBD1 matching over 8 bases. CDR3 length: 13 amino acids. V trimming: 6 bases; J trimming: 5 bases; junction bases outside the gene matches: 6. This CDR3 is CASRRQGTDEQYF. The CDR3 DNA sequence: TGTGCCAGCAGGCGACAGGGGACGGACGAGCAGTACTTC.

The V and J genes are TRBV6-5 and TRBJ2-2, with TRBD1 matching 8 bases. The V segment lost 10 bases and the J segment 4 bases; nucleotides outside the gene matches: 11. In germline, CDR1 is MNHEY, CDR2 SVGAGI. CDR3 size: 15 residues. The CDR3 region is CATLGAGGSTGELFF. CDR3 in DNA: TGTGCCACCCTCGGAGCAGGGGGCAGCACCGGGGAGCTGTTTTTT.